The entry that follows covers one TCR beta chain sequence. As yet, its antigen is unknown. The junction departs from germline at one end; a sequencing error may be responsible. Taking 20-30 mg of unsorted bulk tissue, the authors co-extracted RNA and DNA. The data originate from a study of tumor-infiltrating lymphocytes in primary liver carcinoma. The study, taken as a whole, reports: Tumor-adjacent and tumor-blood pairs overlapped less than tumor region pairs did. The 250 largest clones made up significantly more of tumor than blood repertoires (p = 0.039).

Researchers generated TCR beta cDNA from about 460 ng of total RNA, relying on a constant-region primer. Slightly modified ARM-PCR with three nested multiplex PCR rounds yielded TCR beta libraries. Investigators reported that the first two PCR rounds, at 10 to 11 cycles each, used TRBV1-TRBV30 forward primers with a C-beta reverse primer. One entry per CDR3 protein results from TCRdb running MiXCR on the multiplex PCR reads. The table has about 37,000 distinct CDR3 sequences, around 80% seen once. The CDR3 runs to 15 residues. The germline CDR1 and CDR2 sequences are MNHNY and SVGAGI (reference sequence).

This TCR came from a man between 40 and 49 years old with primary liver carcinoma and hepatitis B virus infection. The sequenced sample consisted of tumor-adjacent normal liver tissue. This rearrangement joins TRBV6-6 to TRBJ2-6; D possibly matches TRBD1 or TRBD2 (6 bases each). The CDR3 is CASSRQERGVNFLSF. The CDR3 DNA reads as TGTGCCAGCAGTCGACAGGAGCGCGGGGTCAACTTCCTGTCTTTC.